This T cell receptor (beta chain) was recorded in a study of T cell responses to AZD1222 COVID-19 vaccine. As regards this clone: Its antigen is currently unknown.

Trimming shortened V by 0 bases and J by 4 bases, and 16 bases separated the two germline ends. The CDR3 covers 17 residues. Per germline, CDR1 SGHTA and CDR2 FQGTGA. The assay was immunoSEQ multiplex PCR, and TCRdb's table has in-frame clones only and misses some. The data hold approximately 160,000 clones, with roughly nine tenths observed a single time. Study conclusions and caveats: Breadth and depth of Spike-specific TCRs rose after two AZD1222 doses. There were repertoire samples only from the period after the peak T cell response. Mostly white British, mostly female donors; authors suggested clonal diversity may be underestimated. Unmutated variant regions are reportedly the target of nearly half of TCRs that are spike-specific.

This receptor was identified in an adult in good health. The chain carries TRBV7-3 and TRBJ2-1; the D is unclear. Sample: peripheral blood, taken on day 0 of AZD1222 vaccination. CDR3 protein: CASSLTGRPGSYNEQFF. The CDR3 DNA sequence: TGTGCCAGCAGCTTAACGGGTAGACCCGGCTCGTACAATGAGCAGTTCTTC.